Listed below are T cell receptor beta chains from one sample, sequenced in a study of OX40 agonist ivuxolimab in advanced cancers. The repertoire was sequenced with immunoSEQ multiplex PCR; TCRdb's copy has only in-frame clones and lacks some. The sample holds approximately 84,000 clones, roughly 94% seen once. Sample: CD4+ or CD8+ T cells sorted from blood, taken in a trial of the OX40 agonist ivuxolimab. These TCRs come from an adult with an advanced solid tumor such as melanoma, head and neck, liver or kidney cancer. Both conserved end residues are part of each CDR3. A D gene is named only where the DNA matches it firmly. Size tells how often a clone was seen (once, few, many) or the class of an expanded clone, and some rows leave it out.

size	D	J	V	CDR3	DNA
-	-	TRBJ2-7	TRBV7-6	CASSNRAEGEQYF	TGTGCCAGCAGCAACCGGGCCGAGGGAGAGCAGTACTTC
-	TRBD1	TRBJ1-4	TRBV27	CASSAGTGVEKLFF	TGTGCCAGCAGTGCCGGGACAGGGGTGGAAAAACTGTTTTTT
-	-	TRBJ2-5	TRBV6-5	CASSYSGGMETQYF	TGTGCCAGCAGTTACTCTGGGGGCATGGAGACCCAGTACTTC
-	-	TRBJ2-1	TRBV25-1	CATLRSPYNEQFF	TGTGCCACCCTCCGGAGTCCCTACAATGAGCAGTTCTTC
-	-	TRBJ2-7	TRBV5-5	CASSPYDLEQYF	TGTGCCAGCAGCCCATACGACTTAGAGCAGTACTTC
-	TRBD1	TRBJ2-7	TRBV27	CASSPIGQGHEQYF	TGTGCCAGCAGCCCAATTGGACAGGGCCACGAGCAGTACTTC
-	-	TRBJ1-2	TRBV9	CASSPELGNYGYTF	TGTGCCAGCAGCCCCGAATTGGGTAACTATGGCTACACCTTC
-	-	TRBJ1-1	TRBV6-1	CASSEGTAFF	TGTGCCAGCAGTGAAGGGACAGCTTTCTTT
-	-	TRBJ1-5	TRBV6-6	CASGFGGNQPQHF	TGTGCCAGCGGTTTTGGGGGGAATCAGCCCCAGCATTTT
once	-	TRBJ2-6	TRBV4-1	CASSHPGSIFSGANVLTF	TGCGCCAGCAGCCACCCCGGCTCCATTTTCTCTGGGGCCAACGTCCTGACTTTC
-	-	TRBJ2-2	TRBV28	CASMERLITGTGELFF	TGTGCCAGCATGGAGCGATTGATCACGGGCACCGGGGAGCTGTTTTTT
few	-	TRBJ1-1	TRBV30	CAWGLRTEAFF	TGTGCCTGGGGATTGAGAACTGAAGCTTTCTTT
-	TRBD1	TRBJ2-1	TRBV7-6	CASSGGQGFNEQFF	TGTGCCAGCAGCGGAGGACAGGGCTTCAATGAGCAGTTCTTC
-	-	TRBJ1-1	TRBV19	CASTAGGTEAFF	TGTGCCAGTACAGCGGGAGGCACTGAAGCTTTCTTT
-	-	TRBJ1-4	TRBV6-6	CASSYALLNEKLFF	TGTGCCAGCAGTTACGCATTACTCAATGAAAAACTGTTTTTT